These 23 T cell receptor beta chains were all obtained from the same sample, sequenced in a study of CD8 T cells in ankylosing spondylitis (dated by TCRdb to 2017 to 2019). The investigation overall reported the following: Blood from ankylosing spondylitis patients appeared to be characterized by a TCR beta motif composed of roughly 8 highly homologous amino acid variants.

The library was obtained by 5' RACE. Sequencing took place on an Illumina HiSeq 2500. TCRdb handled the public reads itself, with Q25 trimming in fastp and clone calling in MiXCR, and kept productive beta chains. Every entry covers one CDR3 protein and lists the most common genes and DNA from its rows. The sample table lists around 440,000 distinct CDR3 sequences, approximately 17% of them with a count of one. In total, the top ten clones hold over 1% of the sample. Antigens for these TCRs are unknown. The specimen was blood, either unsorted or a sorted T cell fraction (not recorded which). The receptors shown here come from a male donor with ankylosing spondylitis.

This clonotype was recorded many times. This rearrangement joins TRBV12-3 or TRBV12-4 to TRBJ2-3; 7 bases map to TRBD2. J lost 0 bases, V lost 5 bases, and 5 bases had no gene match. The CDR3 covers 15 residues. In DNA, the CDR3 is TGTGCCAGCAGTCGTGCTAGCGGCAGCACAGATACGCAGTATTTT. This sequence encodes CASSRASGSTDTQYF.

V gene TRBV20-1 combines with J gene TRBJ2-5; maybe TRBD1 (7 bases). Trimming took off 8 bases at V and 1 base at J, with 11 bases between the two ends. This CDR3 is 12 amino acids long. Germline CDR1 DFQATT, CDR2 SNEGSKA (reference sequence). Here the CDR3 reads CSTGDSQETQYF. The CDR3 bases are TGCAGTACGGGGGACAGCCAAGAGACCCAGTACTTC.

This clonotype was found a few times. The V call is TRBV27, the J call TRBJ2-6; 8 nucleotides match TRBD2. The CDR3 length is 18 residues. The V gene's germline CDR1 is MNHEY and CDR2 SMNVEV (reference sequence). The V gene end was trimmed by 8 bases and the J gene end by 0 bases; junction bases not matched to a gene: 12. The CDR3 nucleotides read TGTGCCAGCCGTCCAAGCGGGAGCTGGATCTCTGGGGCCAACGTCCTGACTTTC. Protein product: CASRPSGSWISGANVLTF.

The chain joins TRBV6-5 to TRBJ2-7; TRBD1 matches 7 bases. Germline CDR1 reads MNHEY; CDR2 reads SVGAGI. Trimming cost V 0 bases and J 6 bases; bases outside gene matches: 8. The CDR3 covers 15 residues. For the CDR3, the DNA is TGTGCCAGCAGTTACTCCCGACAGGGAGCGGCCGAGCAGTACTTC. Its protein is CASSYSRQGAAEQYF.

CDR3 in DNA: TGTGCCAGCAGTGAAGTAGCGGGAGTCCCCACCGGGGAGCTGTTTTTT. Translation: CASSEVAGVPTGELFF. The chain links TRBV25-1 to TRBJ2-2; 9 bases are a match to TRBD2. The V segment lost 2 bases and the J segment 4 bases; nucleotides outside the gene matches: 5. Germline V gene data show CDR1 as MGHDK and CDR2 as SYGVNS. The CDR3 is made up of 16 amino acids.

This clonotype was seen ten or more times. CDR3 sequence reads: CASSQTSGQGNIQYF. DNA of the CDR3: TGTGCCAGCAGCCAGACTAGCGGGCAAGGAAACATTCAGTACTTC. This chain links TRBV7-2 with TRBJ2-4; 10 nucleotides line up with TRBD2. This CDR3 spans 15 amino acids. After removal of 5 bases from V and 6 bases from J, the junction contained 7 bases not matched to a gene. Germline assignment: CDR1 SGHTA and CDR2 FQGNSA.

CDR3 residues: CSATRLAVGGYEQYF. CDR3 sequence (DNA): TGCAGTGCGACCCGGTTAGCAGTTGGAGGTTACGAGCAGTACTTC. The chain joins TRBV20-1 to TRBJ2-7; D is perhaps TRBD2 (5 bases). The V end lost 6 bases, the J end lost 4 bases, and 22 bases lay between the germline ends. Per the germline V gene, CDR1 is DFQATT and CDR2 is SNEGSKA (reference sequence). This CDR3 has 15 amino acids.

The chain uses TRBV12-3 or TRBV12-4 and TRBJ1-3; D unclear. This CDR3 is 11 amino acids long. Trimming shortened V by 8 bases and J by 6 bases, and 8 bases separated the two germline ends. CDR3 sequence reads: CASLAQNTIYF. CDR3 DNA sequence: TGTGCCAGCCTCGCACAAAACACCATATATTTT.

This chain uses TRBV20-1 with TRBJ1-1, with D unclear. This CDR3 region has 14 residues. Trimming cost V 0 bases and J 0 bases, with 8 bases left between them. Looked up from germline, CDR1 is DFQATT and CDR2 is SNEGSKA (reference sequence). CDR3: CSARDRRVNTEAFF. CDR3 in DNA: TGCAGTGCTAGAGATAGAAGGGTGAACACTGAAGCTTTCTTT.

The V call is TRBV6-2 or TRBV6-3, the J call TRBJ2-5; no clear D. Trimming pared 6 bases from V and 2 bases from J, leaving 10 bases between. The length of the CDR3 is 13 residues. Germline V gene sequence: CDR1 MNHEY, CDR2 SVGEGT. The CDR3 region has the DNA TGTGCCAGCAGAGGACCACCACAAGAGACCCAGTACTTC. Translated, it gives CASRGPPQETQYF.

This clonotype was detected many times. This chain connects TRBV5-6 to TRBJ1-1; D is possibly TRBD1 (6 bases). V lost 3 bases, J lost 3 bases, and 15 bases lay in between. Germline CDR1 is SGHDT and CDR2 is YYEEEE. The CDR3 sequence is 15 residues long. DNA of the CDR3: TGTGCCAGCAGCTCCCCCCTCTACAGGGACACTGAAGCTTTCTTT. It is translated as CASSSPLYRDTEAFF.

The chain links TRBV7-3 to TRBJ2-1, with 14 bases fitting TRBD2. The length of the CDR3 is 18 residues. Germline V gene lookup returns CDR1 SGHTA and CDR2 FQGTGA. The J segment lost 8 bases and the V segment lost 5 bases, leaving 14 bases of the junction unmatched. The CDR3 region has the DNA TGTGCCAGCAGCCTCTCTGGACTAGCGGGAGGAAGGGTGTATGAGCAGTTCTTC. As protein: CASSLSGLAGGRVYEQFF.

V gene TRBV6-1 combines with J gene TRBJ2-3; 7 positions match TRBD2. The germline V gene has CDR1 MNHNS and CDR2 SASEGT. CDR3 size: 14 residues. V lost 4 bases, J lost 2 bases, and 3 bases stayed unmatched. The CDR3 nucleotides read TGTGCCAGCAGTGGGGGGGGACCCACAGATACGCAGTATTTT. Its translation is CASSGGGPTDTQYF.

This clonotype was seen a handful of times. The chain employs TRBV12-3 or TRBV12-4 and TRBJ1-2; TRBD1 aligns across 7 bases. The V and J ends lost 6 bases and 6 bases, in that order; junction bases with no gene match: 7. The CDR3 totals 13 residues. The CDR3 sequence is CASSSGGPDGYTF. Here the CDR3 DNA reads TGTGCCAGCAGCTCAGGGGGGCCGGATGGCTACACCTTC.

The genes are TRBV7-9 and TRBJ2-2; 7 nucleotides agree with TRBD1. Germline trimming cut 4 bases from V and 4 bases from J; bases unmatched to any gene: 12. The V gene's germline CDR1 is SEHNR and CDR2 FQNEAQ (reference sequence). The CDR3 runs to 17 residues. The CDR3 region has the DNA TGTGCCAGCAGCTCGACACCGACAGGGATTGGCACCGGGGAGCTGTTTTTT. Amino acids: CASSSTPTGIGTGELFF.

This chain connects TRBV6-1 to TRBJ2-1; D is perhaps TRBD1 or TRBD2 (5 bases each). V lost 4 bases to trimming and J lost 1 base, with 8 bases between them. Germline assignment: CDR1 MNHNS and CDR2 SASEGT. This CDR3 is 14 amino acids long. Here the CDR3 DNA reads TGTGCCAGCAGTGTCGGGACGTCCTACAATGAGCAGTTCTTC. Its protein product is CASSVGTSYNEQFF.

The chain couples TRBV6-2 or TRBV6-3 to TRBJ2-1, with 9 bases lining up with TRBD1. The trim removed 10 bases at V and 9 bases at J, leaving 7 bases unmatched. The CDR3 length is 12 residues. Per germline, CDR1 MNHEY and CDR2 SVGEGT. The CDR3 DNA sequence: TGTGCCACAAGGACAGGGGTTAGTGAGCAGTTCTTC. Its translation is CATRTGVSEQFF.

This chain joins TRBV7-2 and TRBJ2-1; 7 bases map to TRBD2. The V segment lost 3 bases and the J segment 8 bases; nucleotides outside the gene matches: 10. Germline loops: CDR1 SGHTA, CDR2 FQGNSA. CDR3 length equals 15 residues. This CDR3 reads CASSLQRLASHEQFF. As DNA, the CDR3 is TGTGCCAGCAGCTTGCAAAGACTAGCATCCCATGAGCAGTTCTTC.

The rearrangement links TRBV28 to TRBJ2-3, with 13 bases fitting TRBD2. Germline V gene lookup returns CDR1 MDHEN and CDR2 SYDVKM. Trimming cost V 9 bases and J 4 bases; bases outside gene matches: 4. This CDR3 has 14 amino acids. In nucleotides, the CDR3 is TGTGCCAGTAAACTAGCGGGAGGGGCAGATACGCAGTATTTT. Translation: CASKLAGGADTQYF.

This clonotype has a handful of counts. The CDR3, as DNA: TGCAGTGCCGGATCTCTAAATCAGCCCCAGCATTTT. Its protein is CSAGSLNQPQHF. The chain joins TRBV20-1 to TRBJ1-5; D not resolved. This CDR3 has 12 amino acids. Trimming cost V 6 bases and J 4 bases, with 10 bases left between them. CDR1 is DFQATT, CDR2 SNEGSKA, per germline (reference sequence).

This clonotype was seen only a few times. This sequence joins TRBV7-2 and TRBJ2-3, with 10 bases fitting TRBD2. CDR3 length equals 20 residues. CDR1 and CDR2 (germline): SGHTA, FQGNSA. V gave up 0 bases and J gave up 3 bases; unmatched junction bases: 15. The CDR3 protein is CASSLARGLAGVLKTDTQYF. CDR3 DNA: TGTGCCAGCAGCTTAGCTAGGGGGCTAGCGGGAGTCCTGAAAACAGATACGCAGTATTTT.

Comments on this clonotype: Given the absence of the conserved phenylalanine or tryptophan at the CDR3 end, a read error is likely. The DNA is omitted, as the CDR3 cannot be located on it reliably, and the CDR3 follows TCRdb's listing. V usage is TRBV12-3 or TRBV12-4 and J usage is TRBJ2-1; the table's D call, TRBD1, was not checked against the DNA. With termini counted, the CDR3 has 11 amino acids. The CDR3 reads CASRAGTGLLL.

This clonotype showed up many times. The chain is built from TRBV12-3 or TRBV12-4 and TRBJ2-4; a possible D gene is TRBD1 (5 bases). The CDR3 runs to 13 residues. V was pared by 6 bases and J by 9 bases, with 15 bases between. The CDR3, as DNA: TGTGCCAGCAGCCCAAAAGGGGTGGGCATTCAGTACTTC. Protein sequence: CASSPKGVGIQYF.